The clone carrying this T cell receptor (beta chain) was found many times. V lost 0 bases, J lost 3 bases, and 14 bases lay in between. Germline CDR1 reads DFQATT; CDR2 reads SNEGSKA (reference sequence). The CDR3 runs 15 residues. This sample was included in a study of neurological immune-mediated disorders. TCRdb passed the 5' RACE reads through MiXCR, listing each CDR3 protein once. The sample consists of about 21,000 distinct CDR3 sequences, approximately 15% of them appearing once. The chain links TRBV20-1 to TRBJ1-2; D gene unclear. The sample was PBMCs. This TCR derives from a female donor with HTLV-1-associated myelopathy (HAM/TSP). In nucleotides, the CDR3 is TGCAGTGCTAGAGACATCCTAGGCACTTACTATGGCTACACCTTC. This sequence encodes CSARDILGTYYGYTF.